This T cell receptor (beta chain) emerged from a study of T cell repertoires in cytomegalovirus infection. Germline loops: CDR1 SEHNR, CDR2 FQNEAQ (reference sequence). Trimming pared 2 bases from V and 5 bases from J, leaving 16 bases between. The CDR3 loop spans 16 amino acids. As regards this clonotype: Its antigen remains unknown.

Study-level findings and limits: HLA-C-restricted CMV clonotypes gave the most frequent clonotype in two of eight donors.

TCRdb re-called the reads through MiXCR, storing one row per CDR3 protein. Here the sample spans 70,000 to 85,000 distinct CDR3 sequences, 35% to 45% being singletons. The chain employs TRBV7-9 and TRBJ2-1, with D possibly matching TRBD1 (6 bases). This specimen consisted of CD8+ T cells from cultured PBMCs, obtained from culture after CMV antigen stimulation. This TCR was recovered from a human donor in good health (CMV status not recorded). Some clones in this sample may be carry-over from other donors' samples. CDR3 amino acids: CASSLTGQLVDNEQFF. The CDR3 nucleotides read TGTGCCAGCAGCTTAACAGGACAGTTGGTGGACAATGAGCAGTTCTTC.